This T cell receptor (beta chain) was found in a study of T cell responses to AZD1222 COVID-19 vaccine. The study, taken as a whole, reports: All repertoire sampling was performed exclusively after the peak T cell response. The breadth and depth of Spike-specific TCRs increased once two AZD1222 doses had been given. Only a handful of AZD1222 recipients, six or seven in all, had baseline seropositivity. Clonal diversity was possibly underestimated; the donors were predominantly white British and more often female.

Concerning this clone: Its antigen is not known.

The assay was immunoSEQ multiplex PCR, and TCRdb's table has in-frame clones only and misses some. This sample has 110,000 to 150,000 clones; around 92% occur once, and the top ten carry approximately 12%. The CDR3 loop spans 17 amino acids. The germline gives CDR1 LGHDT, CDR2 YNNKEL (reference sequence). Deletions cut 0 bases from V and 6 bases from J, with 18 bases between. This clonotype was obtained from an adult who had recovered from COVID-19. Source: peripheral blood, taken after recovery from COVID-19. The chain links TRBV3-1 (or the pseudogene TRBV3-2) to TRBJ1-5, with D possibly being TRBD1 (6 bases). CDR3 in amino acids: CASSQEGGLVPGQPQHF. As DNA, the CDR3 is TGTGCCAGCAGCCAAGAGGGGGGCCTGGTACCGGGTCAGCCCCAGCATTTT.